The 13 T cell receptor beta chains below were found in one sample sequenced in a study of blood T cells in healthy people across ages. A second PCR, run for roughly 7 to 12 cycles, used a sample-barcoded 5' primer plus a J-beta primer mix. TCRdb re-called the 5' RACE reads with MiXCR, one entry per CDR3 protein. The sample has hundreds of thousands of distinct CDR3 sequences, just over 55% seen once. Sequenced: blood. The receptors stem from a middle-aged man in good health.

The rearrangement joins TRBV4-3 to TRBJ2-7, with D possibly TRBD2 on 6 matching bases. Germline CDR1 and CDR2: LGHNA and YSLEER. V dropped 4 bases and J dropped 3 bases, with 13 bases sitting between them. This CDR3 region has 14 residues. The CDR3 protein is CASSLGLENYEQYF. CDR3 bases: TGCGCCAGCAGCCTGGGACTGGAAAACTACGAGCAGTACTTC.

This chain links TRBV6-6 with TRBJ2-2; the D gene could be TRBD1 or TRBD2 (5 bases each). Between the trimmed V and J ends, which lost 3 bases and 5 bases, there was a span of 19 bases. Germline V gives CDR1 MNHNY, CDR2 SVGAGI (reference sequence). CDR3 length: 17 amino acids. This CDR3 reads CASSYRGPRRVTGELFF. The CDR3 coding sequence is TGTGCCAGCAGTTATAGGGGACCCAGGAGAGTGACCGGGGAGCTGTTTTTT.

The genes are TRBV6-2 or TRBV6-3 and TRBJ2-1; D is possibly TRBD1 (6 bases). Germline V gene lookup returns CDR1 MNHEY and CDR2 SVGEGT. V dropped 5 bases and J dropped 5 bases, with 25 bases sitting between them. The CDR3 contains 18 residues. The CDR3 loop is CASSPKLGAWMGNNEQFF. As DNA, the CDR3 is TGTGCCAGCAGTCCCAAGCTGGGGGCTTGGATGGGGAACAATGAGCAGTTCTTC.

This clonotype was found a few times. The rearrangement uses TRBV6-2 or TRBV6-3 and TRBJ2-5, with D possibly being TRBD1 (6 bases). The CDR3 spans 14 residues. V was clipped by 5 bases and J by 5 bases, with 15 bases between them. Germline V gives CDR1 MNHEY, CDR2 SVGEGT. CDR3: CASSNRASMETQYF. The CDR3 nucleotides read TGTGCCAGCAGTAACAGGGCGTCGATGGAGACCCAGTACTTC.

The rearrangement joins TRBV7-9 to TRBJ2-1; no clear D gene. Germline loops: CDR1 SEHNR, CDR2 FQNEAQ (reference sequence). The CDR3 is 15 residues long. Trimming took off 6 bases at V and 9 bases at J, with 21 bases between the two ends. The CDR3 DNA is TGTGCCAGCAGGTTGACGGCCAACCTCGACGGTGAGCAGTTCTTC. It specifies CASRLTANLDGEQFF.

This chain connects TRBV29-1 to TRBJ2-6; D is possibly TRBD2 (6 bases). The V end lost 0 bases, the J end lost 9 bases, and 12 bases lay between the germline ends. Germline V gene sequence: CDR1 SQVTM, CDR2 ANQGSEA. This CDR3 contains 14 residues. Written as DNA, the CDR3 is TGCAGCGTTGAAGAATCAAGGGGAGGCAACGTCCTGACTTTC. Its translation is CSVEESRGGNVLTF.

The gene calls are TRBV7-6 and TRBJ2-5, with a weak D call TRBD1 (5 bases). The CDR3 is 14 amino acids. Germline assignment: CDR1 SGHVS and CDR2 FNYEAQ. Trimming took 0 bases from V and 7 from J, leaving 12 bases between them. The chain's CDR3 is CASSLARREGTQYF. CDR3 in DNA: TGTGCCAGCAGCTTAGCGCGCAGGGAAGGGACCCAGTACTTC.

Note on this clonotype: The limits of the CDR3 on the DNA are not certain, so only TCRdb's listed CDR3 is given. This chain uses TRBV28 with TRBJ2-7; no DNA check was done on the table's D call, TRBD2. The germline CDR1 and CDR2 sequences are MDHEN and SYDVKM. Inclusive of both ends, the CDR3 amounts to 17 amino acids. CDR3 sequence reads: CASSSSTTSRQWETQYF.

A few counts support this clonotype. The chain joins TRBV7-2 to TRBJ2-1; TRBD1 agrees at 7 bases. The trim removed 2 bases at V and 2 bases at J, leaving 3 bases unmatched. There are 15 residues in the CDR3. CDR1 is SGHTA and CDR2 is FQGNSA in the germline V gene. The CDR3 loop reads CASSLIQGAYNEQFF. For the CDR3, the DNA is TGTGCCAGCAGCTTAATCCAGGGGGCCTACAATGAGCAGTTCTTC.

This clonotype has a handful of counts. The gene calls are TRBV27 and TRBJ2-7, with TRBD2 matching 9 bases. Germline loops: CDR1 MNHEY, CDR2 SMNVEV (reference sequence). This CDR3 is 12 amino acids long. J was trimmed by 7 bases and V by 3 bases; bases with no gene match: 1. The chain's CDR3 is CASSFAGGEQYF. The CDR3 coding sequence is TGTGCCAGCAGTTTTGCGGGAGGGGAGCAGTACTTC.

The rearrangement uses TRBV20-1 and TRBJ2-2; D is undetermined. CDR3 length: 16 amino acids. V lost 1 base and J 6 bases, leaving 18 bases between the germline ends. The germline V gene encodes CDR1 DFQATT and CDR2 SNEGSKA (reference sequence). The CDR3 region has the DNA TGCAGTGCTAGAGGGGAAAGGACCCCGGGCGCCGGGGAGCTGTTTTTT. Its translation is CSARGERTPGAGELFF.

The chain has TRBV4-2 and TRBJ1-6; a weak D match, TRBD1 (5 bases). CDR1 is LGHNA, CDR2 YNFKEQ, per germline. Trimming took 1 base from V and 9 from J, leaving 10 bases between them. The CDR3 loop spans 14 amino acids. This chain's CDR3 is CASSQAGPSSPLHF. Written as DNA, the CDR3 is TGTGCCAGCAGCCAAGCGGGGCCGAGTTCACCCCTCCACTTT.

The CDR3 region is CSATFVGVPGANVLTF. In DNA, the CDR3 is TGCAGTGCTACCTTTGTGGGGGTCCCTGGGGCCAACGTCCTGACTTTC. V is TRBV20-1 and J is TRBJ2-6; tentatively, D is TRBD1 or TRBD2 (5 bases each). Per the germline V gene, CDR1 is DFQATT and CDR2 is SNEGSKA (reference sequence). CDR3 length equals 16 residues. V was pared by 4 bases and J by 2 bases, with 15 bases between.